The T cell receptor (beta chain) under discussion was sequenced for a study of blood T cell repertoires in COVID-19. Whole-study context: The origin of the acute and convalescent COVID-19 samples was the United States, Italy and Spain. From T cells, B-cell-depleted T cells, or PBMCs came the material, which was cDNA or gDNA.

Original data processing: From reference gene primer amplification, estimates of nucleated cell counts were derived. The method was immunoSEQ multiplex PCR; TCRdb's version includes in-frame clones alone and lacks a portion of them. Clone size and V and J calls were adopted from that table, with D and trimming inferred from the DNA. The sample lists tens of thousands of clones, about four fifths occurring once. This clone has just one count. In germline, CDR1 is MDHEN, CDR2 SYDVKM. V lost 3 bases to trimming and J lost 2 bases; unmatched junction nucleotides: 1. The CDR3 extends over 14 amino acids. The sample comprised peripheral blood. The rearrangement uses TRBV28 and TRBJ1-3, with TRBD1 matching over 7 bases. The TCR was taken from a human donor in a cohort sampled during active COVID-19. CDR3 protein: CASSFTGAGNTIYF. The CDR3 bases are TGTGCCAGCAGTTTTACAGGGGCTGGAAACACCATATATTTT.